A single sample gave rise to the 16 T cell receptor beta chains below, sequenced in a study of OX40 agonist ivuxolimab in advanced cancers. Measured with immunoSEQ multiplex PCR; TCRdb has only the in-frame clones, and not every one. The table shows over 35,000 clones, with roughly 90% occurring only once. The specimen comprised CD4+ or CD8+ T cells sorted from blood, sampled in a trial of the OX40 agonist ivuxolimab. Source of these receptors: an adult with an advanced solid tumor such as melanoma, head and neck, liver or kidney cancer.

The chain couples TRBV5-1 to TRBJ2-2; D assignment may be TRBD1 or TRBD2 (5 bases each). Germline CDR1 SGHRS, CDR2 YFSETQ. Trimming stripped 5 bases from V and 5 bases from J, with 7 bases between. The CDR3 has 12 amino acids. The CDR3 region is CASRGETGELFF. CDR3 nucleotides: TGCGCCAGCAGAGGGGAGACCGGGGAGCTGTTTTTT. Drawing the rest from reference TRBV5-1 and TRBJ2-2, the complete variable domain is KAGVTQTPRYLIKTRGQQVTLSCSPISGHRSVSWYQQTPGQGLQFLFEYFSETQRNKGNFPGRFSGRQFSNSRSEMNVSTLELGDSALYLCASRGETGELFFGEGSRLTVL.

The rearrangement joins TRBV6-1 to TRBJ1-1, with D perhaps matching TRBD1 (6 bases). V was pared by 6 bases and J by 1 base, with 12 bases between. CDR3 length: 14 residues. From germline, CDR1 is MNHNS and CDR2 SASEGT. Here the CDR3 reads CASRIGTPNTEAFF. DNA of the CDR3: TGTGCCAGCAGGATAGGGACACCGAACACTGAAGCTTTCTTT.

The gene calls are TRBV2 and TRBJ1-3; D remains ambiguous. The CDR3 is 13 residues long. The germline gives CDR1 SNHLY, CDR2 FYNNEI. The V end lost 3 bases, the J end lost 0 bases, and 3 bases lay between the germline ends. The CDR3 here is CASSEVSGNTIYF. In DNA form, the CDR3 reads TGTGCCAGCAGTGAGGTCTCTGGAAACACCATATATTTT.

The chain carries TRBV11-2 and TRBJ2-5; D uncertain. Per the germline V gene, CDR1 is SGHAT and CDR2 is FQNNGV. CDR3 length equals 20 residues. Trimming cost V 0 bases and J 2 bases, with 25 bases left between them. The CDR3 here is CASSLDQAISRFGWQETQYF. CDR3 sequence (DNA): TGTGCCAGCAGCTTAGATCAAGCGATATCAAGATTCGGTTGGCAAGAGACCCAGTACTTC.

The chain carries TRBV7-3 and TRBJ2-7, with D perhaps given as TRBD1 or TRBD2 (5 bases each). The CDR3 extends over 17 amino acids. Germline CDR1 reads SGHTA; CDR2 reads FQGTGA. V was shortened by 5 bases and J by 2 bases, with 22 bases between the two germline ends. CDR3 residues: CASSPKTDRGPTYEQYF. The CDR3 nucleotides are TGTGCCAGCAGCCCGAAGACAGACCGGGGACCAACCTACGAGCAGTACTTC.

This sequence joins TRBV4-1 and TRBJ2-3; 7 bases match TRBD2. Per the germline V gene, CDR1 is MGHRA and CDR2 is YSYEKL. This CDR3 spans 14 amino acids. V lost 1 base, J lost 5 bases, and 3 bases stayed unmatched. For the CDR3, the DNA is TGCGCCAGCAGCCAAGGAGCGGGGCTAGATACGCAGTATTTT. Protein product: CASSQGAGLDTQYF.

This clone is judged medium-sized. V usage is TRBV2 and J usage is TRBJ1-2; 7 nucleotides line up with TRBD1. The germline V gene has CDR1 SNHLY and CDR2 FYNNEI. The junction had 2 bases not matched to a gene; V was cut back by 1 base and J by 0 bases. CDR3 size: 15 residues. In nucleotides, the CDR3 is TGTGCCAGCAGTGAAGAAGGGACAGCTAACTATGGCTACACCTTC. It codes for CASSEEGTANYGYTF.

The J gene is TRBJ1-1, the V gene TRBV7-8, with 7 bases that match TRBD1. V lost 4 bases to trimming and J lost 1 base; unmatched junction nucleotides: 9. Germline V gene data show CDR1 as SGHVS and CDR2 as FQNEAQ. The CDR3 runs to 16 residues. CDR3 coding DNA: TGTGCCAGCAGCTCAGCCAGGACAGGAGGGAACACTGAAGCTTTCTTT. It yields the protein CASSSARTGGNTEAFF.

The chain carries TRBV7-3 and TRBJ1-1, with no clear D. Germline-derived CDR1 and CDR2 are SGHTA and FQGTGA. V lost 5 bases, J lost 1 base, and 17 bases lay in between. This CDR3 region has 16 residues. The CDR3: CASSPSGMGRNTEAFF. The DNA of the CDR3 is TGTGCCAGCAGCCCCTCTGGAATGGGTAGGAACACTGAAGCTTTCTTT. Using reference TRBV7-3 and TRBJ1-1 for the parts outside the CDR3, the full variable domain is GAGVSQTPSNKVTEKGKYVELRCDPISGHTALYWYRQSLGQGPEFLIYFQGTGAADDSGLPNDRFFAVRPEGSVSTLKIQRTERGDSAVYLCASSPSGMGRNTEAFFGQGTRLTVV.

The chain recombines TRBV6-5 with TRBJ1-2; D is undetermined. This CDR3 spans 12 amino acids. Trimming shortened V by 6 bases and J by 6 bases, and 11 bases separated the two germline ends. The germline CDR1 and CDR2 sequences are MNHEY and SVGAGI. Here the CDR3 reads CASSYGEDGYTF. CDR3 in DNA: TGTGCCAGCAGCTACGGGGAGGATGGCTACACCTTC.

The J gene is TRBJ1-6, the V gene TRBV29-1, with 7 bases lining up with TRBD1. The germline V gene has CDR1 SQVTM and CDR2 ANQGSEA. The CDR3 runs to 12 residues. With V trimmed by 5 bases and J by 7 bases, 2 bases remained unmatched. The CDR3 DNA reads as TGCAGCGTTAGGGACAGCAATTCACCCCTCCACTTT. Amino acid sequence: CSVRDSNSPLHF.

The rearrangement links TRBV15 to TRBJ2-3; TRBD1 might be the D (6 bases). V gave up 5 bases and J gave up 0 bases, with 12 bases separating them. Germline V CDR1 and CDR2: LNHNV, YYDKDF (reference sequence). The CDR3 has 15 residues. In DNA, the CDR3 is TGTGCCACCAGCGCTAGGACAGCTAGCACAGATACGCAGTATTTT. Translated: CATSARTASTDTQYF.

V usage is TRBV9 and J usage is TRBJ2-7; 9 bases are shared with TRBD2. Germline CDR1 reads SGDLS; CDR2 reads YYNGEE. This CDR3 is built from 13 residues. Trimming removed 4 bases from V and 5 bases from J; junction bases left unmatched: 4. Written as DNA, the CDR3 is TGTGCCAGCAGCTGGGCGGGGGGGAACGAGCAGTACTTC. It specifies CASSWAGGNEQYF.

J is TRBJ1-5 and V is TRBV5-8, with D possibly matching TRBD1 (5 bases). Trimming cost V 5 bases and J 6 bases, with 24 bases left between them. The CDR3 sequence is 17 residues long. Germline V gives CDR1 SGHTS, CDR2 YDEGEE. The CDR3 region has the DNA TGTGCCAGCAGTGCCACAACGGGGCGGGTGGATAGTCAGCCCCAGCATTTT. It codes for CASSATTGRVDSQPQHF.

The genes are TRBV4-2 and TRBJ2-5; 11 positions agree with TRBD2. The V segment lost 0 bases and the J segment 2 bases; nucleotides outside the gene matches: 2. This CDR3 is 16 amino acids long. Germline V CDR1 and CDR2: LGHNA, YNFKEQ. CDR3 in amino acids: CASSQEIAGGQETQYF. The CDR3 bases are TGTGCCAGCAGCCAAGAAATAGCGGGGGGGCAAGAGACCCAGTACTTC.

With regard to this clone: This sample includes further DNA sequences coding for the same CDR3. DNA for the CDR3: TGTGCCAGTAGTACAACTAGCGGCTCCTACAATGAGCAGTTCTTC. Translated, it gives CASSTTSGSYNEQFF. This chain uses TRBV19 with TRBJ2-1; TRBD2 matches 8 bases. Germline V gene data show CDR1 as LNHDA and CDR2 as SQIVND (reference sequence). With V trimmed by 4 bases and J by 0 bases, 2 bases remained unmatched. There are 15 residues in the CDR3.